The sequence of this TCR beta chain was determined in a study of spatial heterogeneity in lung cancer. Study-level information: Alpha-chain sequences were consistently detected less often than beta-chain sequences. Raw-read counts averaged over ten per unique TCR and UMI combination. Whole-study findings and limits: More often at tumor resection than at routine follow-up, ubiquitous expanded tumor TCRs were detected in the blood.

The CDR3 covers 13 residues. V was clipped by 5 bases and J by 2 bases, with 10 bases between them. Germline assignment: CDR1 SGHTA and CDR2 FQGTGA. Regarding this clonotype: The antigen remains unidentified.

As for time point: sample taken at primary tumor resection. Frozen PBMC, nontumor lung or tumor provided whole RNA, which was sequenced unsorted. Every molecule of TCR cDNA had its own unique molecular identifier. A single record per CDR3 protein comes from TCRdb applying MiXCR to the 5' RACE reads. The sample contains 80,000 to 95,000 distinct CDR3 sequences, approximately 8.9% of which appear only once. The chain carries TRBV7-3 and TRBJ2-7, with a possible D match to TRBD2 (5 bases). The clonotype was recovered from a male donor with early-stage non-small cell lung cancer. This specimen was PBMCs, taken at surgery. The CDR3 loop reads CASSPRATYEQYF. CDR3 in DNA: TGTGCCAGCAGCCCGAGGGCTACCTACGAGCAGTACTTC.